These 2 T cell receptor beta chains were all obtained from the same sample, sequenced in a study of shared clonotypes between healthy human individuals. Naive CD8 cells, CD45RO-negative and positively selected for CCR7, excluded terminally differentiated effector memory CD45RA+ cells. Assay: immunoSEQ multiplex PCR; the TCRdb copy retains only in-frame clones and omits some. This sample carries about 2 million clones, roughly 95% of them seen once, and the ten largest clones take around 1%. The sample was naive CD8+ T cells sorted from blood. The source is a man in his late teens or twenties in good health.

This sequence joins TRBV30 and TRBJ1-2, with TRBD1 matching over 7 bases. Per germline, CDR1 GTSNPN and CDR2 SVGIG (reference sequence). The CDR3 covers 12 residues. Losses at the gene ends were 6 bases for V and 8 bases for J; bases not matched to a gene: 9. CDR3 DNA: TGTGCCTGCACGGGACAGCTTGGAGGCTACACCTTC. Its translation: CACTGQLGGYTF. Full variable domain (outside the CDR3, taken from reference TRBV30 and TRBJ1-2): SQTIHQWPATLVQPVGSPLSLECTVEGTSNPNLYWYRQAAGRGLQLLFYSVGIGQISSEVPQNLSASRPQDRQFILSSKKLLLSDSGFYLCACTGQLGGYTFGSGTRLTVV.

The chain combines TRBV18 with TRBJ2-7; 11 bases map to TRBD1. Germline V gives CDR1 KGHSH, CDR2 LQKENI. Trimming took 1 base from V and 2 from J; bases not matched to a gene: 4. This CDR3 is 16 amino acids long. CDR3 loop: CASSPRTGGEPYEQYF. CDR3 nucleotides: TGTGCCAGCTCACCACGGACAGGGGGCGAGCCCTACGAGCAGTACTTC.